The TCR beta chain described here comes from a study of graft-versus-host responses after intestinal transplantation. The overall study: Among the recipients, transplants were multivisceral, liver-intestinal, or isolated intestinal. Anti-thymocyte globulin was used for induction in all recipients, who then took tacrolimus and steroids for roughly 3 years.

General study points: Elevated graft-versus-host to host-versus-graft clonal ratios in allografts were recorded for patients with graft-donor T cell macrochimerism.

Germline V gene lookup returns CDR1 KGHSH and CDR2 LQKENI. This CDR3 is 18 amino acids long. Trimming at V came to 3 bases and at J to 6 bases, leaving 11 bases not matched to a gene. Turning to this clone: No antigen is known for it.

Measured with immunoSEQ multiplex PCR; TCRdb has only the in-frame clones, and not every one. Among roughly 99,000 clones listed, approximately 88% were seen once. Sequences were derived from unstimulated CD4+ T cells sorted from spleen or lymph node cells, sampled before transplant. The origin of this receptor is a human donor who was the organ donor for an intestinal transplant. The rearrangement joins TRBV18 to TRBJ1-4; the match to TRBD1 covers 12 bases. CDR3 DNA sequence: TGTGCCAGCTCACCCCCCGGGACAGGGGGCTCCCCTTATGAAAAACTGTTTTTT. Translated, it gives CASSPPGTGGSPYEKLFF.